This T cell receptor beta chain originates from a study of T cells in tuberculosis. Trimming cost V 3 bases and J 4 bases; bases outside gene matches: 10. This CDR3 contains 16 residues. The V gene's germline CDR1 is SGHNT and CDR2 YYREEE (reference sequence). The assay was immunoSEQ multiplex PCR, and TCRdb's table has in-frame clones only and misses some. Altogether about 32,000 clones are present, approximately 94% being singletons, with the ten largest covering about 8%. The rearrangement uses TRBV5-4 and TRBJ2-1; 7 bases map to TRBD1. The receptor was isolated from a donor aged 10-29 years with latent tuberculosis or without tuberculosis infection. Sequences were obtained from PBMCs. CDR3 DNA: TGTGCCAGCAGCTCCTATCAGGGGGAGTATTACAATGAGCAGTTCTTC. Translated: CASSSYQGEYYNEQFF.